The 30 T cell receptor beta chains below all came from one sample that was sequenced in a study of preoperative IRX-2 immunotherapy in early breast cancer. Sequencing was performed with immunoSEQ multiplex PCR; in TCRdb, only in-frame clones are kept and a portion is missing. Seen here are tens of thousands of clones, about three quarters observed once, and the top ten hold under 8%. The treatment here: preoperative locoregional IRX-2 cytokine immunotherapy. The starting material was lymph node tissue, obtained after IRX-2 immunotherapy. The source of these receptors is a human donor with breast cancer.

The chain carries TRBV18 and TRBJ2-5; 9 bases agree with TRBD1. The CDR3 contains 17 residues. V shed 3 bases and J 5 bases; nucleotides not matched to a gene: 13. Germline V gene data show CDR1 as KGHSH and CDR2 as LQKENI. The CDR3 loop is CASSPNPGTGFRETQYF. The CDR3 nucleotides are TGTGCCAGCTCACCCAACCCCGGGACAGGGTTTCGGGAGACCCAGTACTTC.

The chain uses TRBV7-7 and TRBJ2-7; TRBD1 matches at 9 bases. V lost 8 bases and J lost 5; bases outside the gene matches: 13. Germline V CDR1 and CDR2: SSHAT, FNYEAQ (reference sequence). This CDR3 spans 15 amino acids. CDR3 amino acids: CASSPRGDRDNEQYF. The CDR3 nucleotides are TGTGCCAGCTCGCCAAGGGGGGACAGGGATAACGAGCAGTACTTC.

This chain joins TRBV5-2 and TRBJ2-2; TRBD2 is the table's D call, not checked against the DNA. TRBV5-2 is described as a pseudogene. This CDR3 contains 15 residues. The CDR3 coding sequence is TGTGCCAGCAGCGGGTGGATCTCGCGGGCCGGGGAGCTGTTTTTT. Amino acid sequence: CASSGWISRAGELFF.

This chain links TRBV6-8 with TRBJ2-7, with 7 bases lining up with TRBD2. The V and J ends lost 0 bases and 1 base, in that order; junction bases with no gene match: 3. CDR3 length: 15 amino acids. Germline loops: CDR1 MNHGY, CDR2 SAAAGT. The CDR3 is CASSYSGTNSYEQYF. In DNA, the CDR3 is TGTGCCAGCAGTTACTCCGGGACTAATTCCTACGAGCAGTACTTC.

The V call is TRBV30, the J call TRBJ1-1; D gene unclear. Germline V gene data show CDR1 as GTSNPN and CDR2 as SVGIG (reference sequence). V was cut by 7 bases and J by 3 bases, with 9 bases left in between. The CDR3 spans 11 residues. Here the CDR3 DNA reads TGTGCCTCATTTCGGGACACTGAAGCTTTCTTT. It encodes CASFRDTEAFF. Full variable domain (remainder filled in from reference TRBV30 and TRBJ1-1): SQTIHQWPATLVQPVGSPLSLECTVEGTSNPNLYWYRQAAGRGLQLLFYSVGIGQISSEVPQNLSASRPQDRQFILSSKKLLLSDSGFYLCASFRDTEAFFGQGTRLTVV.

In DNA, the CDR3 is TGTGCCACCAGCAGAGAGGGACTAGCGGATTATACGCAGTATTTT. Its protein product is CATSREGLADYTQYF. The V gene is TRBV15, the J gene TRBJ2-3; 11 nucleotides match TRBD2. The CDR3 runs 15 residues. V shed 0 bases, J shed 7 bases, and the junction held 3 bases outside the gene matches. CDR1 LNHNV and CDR2 YYDKDF come from the germline V gene (reference sequence).

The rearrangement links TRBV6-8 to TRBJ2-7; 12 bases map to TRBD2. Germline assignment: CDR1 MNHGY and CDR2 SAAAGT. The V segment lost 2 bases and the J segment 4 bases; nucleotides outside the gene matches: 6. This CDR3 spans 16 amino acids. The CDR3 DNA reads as TGTGCCAGCAGTTACACGACTAGCGGGAGAATTTACGAGCAGTACTTC. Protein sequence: CASSYTTSGRIYEQYF.

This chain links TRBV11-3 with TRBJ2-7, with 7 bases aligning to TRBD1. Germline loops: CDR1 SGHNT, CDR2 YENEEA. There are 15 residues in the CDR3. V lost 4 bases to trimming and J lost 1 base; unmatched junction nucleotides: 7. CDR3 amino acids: CASSSYRGKSYEQYF. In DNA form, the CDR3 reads TGTGCCAGCAGCTCGTACAGGGGAAAATCCTACGAGCAGTACTTC.

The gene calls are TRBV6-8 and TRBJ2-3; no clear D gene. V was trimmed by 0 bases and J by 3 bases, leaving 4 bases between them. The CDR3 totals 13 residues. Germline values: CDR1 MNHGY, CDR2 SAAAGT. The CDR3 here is CASSYSPTDTQYF. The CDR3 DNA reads TGTGCCAGCAGTTACTCCCCTACAGATACGCAGTATTTT.

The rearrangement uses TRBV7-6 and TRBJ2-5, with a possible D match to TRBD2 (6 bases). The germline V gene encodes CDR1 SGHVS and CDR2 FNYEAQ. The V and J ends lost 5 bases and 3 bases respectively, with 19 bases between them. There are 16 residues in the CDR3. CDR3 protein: CASSTRGGGFEETQYF. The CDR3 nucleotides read TGTGCCAGCAGCACCCGGGGTGGGGGGTTTGAAGAGACCCAGTACTTC.

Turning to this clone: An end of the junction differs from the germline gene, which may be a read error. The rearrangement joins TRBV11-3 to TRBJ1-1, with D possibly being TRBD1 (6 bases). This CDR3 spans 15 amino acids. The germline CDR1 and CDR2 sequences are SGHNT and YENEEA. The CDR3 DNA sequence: TGTGCCAGCAACTTAACGGCACAGGGTGGGACTGAAGCTTTCTTT. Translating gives CASNLTAQGGTEAFF.

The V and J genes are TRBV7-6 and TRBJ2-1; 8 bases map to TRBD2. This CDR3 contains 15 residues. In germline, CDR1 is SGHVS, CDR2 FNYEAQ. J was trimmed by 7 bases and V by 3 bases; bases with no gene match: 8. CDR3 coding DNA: TGTGCCAGCAGCTTGGGGGCGGGAGGATCAAATGAGCAGTTCTTC. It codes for CASSLGAGGSNEQFF.

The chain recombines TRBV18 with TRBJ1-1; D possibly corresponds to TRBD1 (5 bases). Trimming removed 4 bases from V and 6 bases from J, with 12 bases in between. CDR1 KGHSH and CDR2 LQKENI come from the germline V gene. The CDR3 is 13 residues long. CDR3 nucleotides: TGTGCCAGCTCACTTCCCGTGGGGCCTGAAGCTTTCTTT. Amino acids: CASSLPVGPEAFF. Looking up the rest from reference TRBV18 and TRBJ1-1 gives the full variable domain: NAGVMQNPRHLVRRRGQEARLRCSPMKGHSHVYWYRQLPEEGLKFMVYLQKENIIDESGMPKERFSAEFPKEGPSILRIQQVVRGDSAAYFCASSLPVGPEAFFGQGTRLTVV.

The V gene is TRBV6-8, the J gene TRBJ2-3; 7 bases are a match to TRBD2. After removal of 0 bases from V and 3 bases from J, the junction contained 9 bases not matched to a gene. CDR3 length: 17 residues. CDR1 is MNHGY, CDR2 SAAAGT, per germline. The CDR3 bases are TGTGCCAGCAGTTACTCGGTCACTAGCGATGGGACAGATACGCAGTATTTT. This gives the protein CASSYSVTSDGTDTQYF.

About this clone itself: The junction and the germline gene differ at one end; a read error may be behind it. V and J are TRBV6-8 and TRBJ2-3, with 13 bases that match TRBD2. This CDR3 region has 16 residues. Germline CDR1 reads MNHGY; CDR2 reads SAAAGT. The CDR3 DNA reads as TGTGCCATCAGTGGAGGACTAGCGGGGGCCACAGATACGCAGTATTTT. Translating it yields CAISGGLAGATDTQYF.

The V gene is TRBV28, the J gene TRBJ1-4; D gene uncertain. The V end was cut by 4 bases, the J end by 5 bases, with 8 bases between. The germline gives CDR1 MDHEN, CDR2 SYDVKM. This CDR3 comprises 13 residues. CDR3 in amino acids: CASSSVTNEKLFF. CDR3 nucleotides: TGTGCCAGCAGTTCGGTGACCAATGAAAAACTGTTTTTT.

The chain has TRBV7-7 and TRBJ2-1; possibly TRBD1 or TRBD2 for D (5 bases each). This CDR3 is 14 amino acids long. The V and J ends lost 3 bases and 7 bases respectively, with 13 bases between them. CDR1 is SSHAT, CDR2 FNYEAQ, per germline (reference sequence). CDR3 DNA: TGTGCCAGCAGCTTGGAAAGTTGGGGGAATGAGCAGTTCTTC. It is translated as CASSLESWGNEQFF.

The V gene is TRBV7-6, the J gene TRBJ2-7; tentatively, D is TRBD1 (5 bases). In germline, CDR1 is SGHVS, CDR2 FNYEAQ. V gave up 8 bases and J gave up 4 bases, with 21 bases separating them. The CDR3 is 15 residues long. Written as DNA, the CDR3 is TGTGCCAGCGCCCCTGAGTCAGACAGATTTTACGAGCAGTACTTC. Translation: CASAPESDRFYEQYF.

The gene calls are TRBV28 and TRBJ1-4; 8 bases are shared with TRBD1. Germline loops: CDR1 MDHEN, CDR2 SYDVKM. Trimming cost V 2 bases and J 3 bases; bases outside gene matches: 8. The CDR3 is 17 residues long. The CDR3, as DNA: TGTGCCAGCAGTTTAAGACAGGGGAGTGCGGCTAATGAAAAACTGTTTTTT. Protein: CASSLRQGSAANEKLFF.

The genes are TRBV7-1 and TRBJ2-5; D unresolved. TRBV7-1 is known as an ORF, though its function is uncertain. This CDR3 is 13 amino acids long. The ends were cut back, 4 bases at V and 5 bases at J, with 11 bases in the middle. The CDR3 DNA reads TGTGCCAGCAGCTTACTGGGTGCGGAGACCCAGTACTTC. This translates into CASSLLGAETQYF.

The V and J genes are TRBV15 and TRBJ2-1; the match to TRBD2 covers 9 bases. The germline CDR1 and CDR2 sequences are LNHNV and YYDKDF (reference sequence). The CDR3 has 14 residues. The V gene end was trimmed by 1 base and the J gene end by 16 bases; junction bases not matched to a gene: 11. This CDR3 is CATSRGAAGGLPFF. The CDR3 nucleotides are TGTGCCACCAGCAGAGGCGCGGCGGGAGGGCTCCCCTTCTTC.

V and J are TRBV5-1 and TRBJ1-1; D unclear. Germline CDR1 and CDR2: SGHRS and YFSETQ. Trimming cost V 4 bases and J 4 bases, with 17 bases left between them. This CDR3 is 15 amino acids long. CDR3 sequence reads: CASSRRRIHGTEAFF. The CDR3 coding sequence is TGCGCCAGCAGCCGCAGACGGATCCATGGCACTGAAGCTTTCTTT.

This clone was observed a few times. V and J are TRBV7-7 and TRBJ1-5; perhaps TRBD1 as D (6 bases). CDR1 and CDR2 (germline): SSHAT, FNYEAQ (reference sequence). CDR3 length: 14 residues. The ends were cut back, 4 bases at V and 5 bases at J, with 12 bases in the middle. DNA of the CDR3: TGTGCCAGCAGCTCCCGGGACACTTATCAGCCCCAGCATTTT. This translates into CASSSRDTYQPQHF.

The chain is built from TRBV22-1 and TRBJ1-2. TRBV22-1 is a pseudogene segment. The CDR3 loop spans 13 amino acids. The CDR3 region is CASAKGEGYGYTF. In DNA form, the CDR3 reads TGTGCCAGCGCCAAAGGGGAGGGGTATGGCTACACCTTC.

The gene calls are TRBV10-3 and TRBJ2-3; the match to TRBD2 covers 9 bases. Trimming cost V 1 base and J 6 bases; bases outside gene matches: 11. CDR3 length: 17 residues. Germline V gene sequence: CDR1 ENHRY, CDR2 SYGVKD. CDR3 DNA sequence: TGTGCCATCAGTGAGTTCCCTGCGGGAGGGCGGGTGGATACGCAGTATTTT. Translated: CAISEFPAGGRVDTQYF.

The CDR3: CSVVTLAGGNNEQFF. The CDR3 DNA reads TGCAGCGTTGTTACACTAGCGGGAGGGAACAATGAGCAGTTCTTC. The V gene is TRBV29-1, the J gene TRBJ2-1; 13 nucleotides line up with TRBD2. Germline CDR1 reads SQVTM; CDR2 reads ANQGSEA. Germline trimming cut 4 bases from V and 5 bases from J; bases unmatched to any gene: 5. This CDR3 has 15 residues.

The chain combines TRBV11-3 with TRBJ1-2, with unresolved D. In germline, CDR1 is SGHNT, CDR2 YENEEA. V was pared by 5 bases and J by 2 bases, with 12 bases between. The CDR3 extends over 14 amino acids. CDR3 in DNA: TGTGCCAGCAGCCTCGGAATCGGCAACTATGGCTACACCTTC. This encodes CASSLGIGNYGYTF.

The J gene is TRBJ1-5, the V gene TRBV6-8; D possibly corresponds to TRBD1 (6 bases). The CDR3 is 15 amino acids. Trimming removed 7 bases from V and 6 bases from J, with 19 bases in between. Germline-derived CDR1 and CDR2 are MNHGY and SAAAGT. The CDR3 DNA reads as TGTGCCAGCAAGGATTCTTGGGCAGGGGCTCAGCCCCAGCATTTT. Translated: CASKDSWAGAQPQHF.

The CDR3 is CASSPRWEKLFF. The DNA of the CDR3 is TGTGCCAGTAGTCCAAGATGGGAAAAACTGTTTTTT. This sequence joins TRBV19 and TRBJ1-4, with D uncertain. There are 12 residues in the CDR3. Germline-derived CDR1 and CDR2 are LNHDA and SQIVND (reference sequence). With 5 bases removed from V and 8 bases from J, the gap between germline ends came to 9 bases.

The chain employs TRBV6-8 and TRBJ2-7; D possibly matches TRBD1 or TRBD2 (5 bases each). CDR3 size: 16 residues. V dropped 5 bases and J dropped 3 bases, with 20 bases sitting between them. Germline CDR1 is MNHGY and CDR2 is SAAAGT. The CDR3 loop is CASSEFPFGTGYEQYF. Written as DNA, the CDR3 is TGTGCCAGCAGTGAGTTTCCCTTCGGGACGGGCTACGAGCAGTACTTC.